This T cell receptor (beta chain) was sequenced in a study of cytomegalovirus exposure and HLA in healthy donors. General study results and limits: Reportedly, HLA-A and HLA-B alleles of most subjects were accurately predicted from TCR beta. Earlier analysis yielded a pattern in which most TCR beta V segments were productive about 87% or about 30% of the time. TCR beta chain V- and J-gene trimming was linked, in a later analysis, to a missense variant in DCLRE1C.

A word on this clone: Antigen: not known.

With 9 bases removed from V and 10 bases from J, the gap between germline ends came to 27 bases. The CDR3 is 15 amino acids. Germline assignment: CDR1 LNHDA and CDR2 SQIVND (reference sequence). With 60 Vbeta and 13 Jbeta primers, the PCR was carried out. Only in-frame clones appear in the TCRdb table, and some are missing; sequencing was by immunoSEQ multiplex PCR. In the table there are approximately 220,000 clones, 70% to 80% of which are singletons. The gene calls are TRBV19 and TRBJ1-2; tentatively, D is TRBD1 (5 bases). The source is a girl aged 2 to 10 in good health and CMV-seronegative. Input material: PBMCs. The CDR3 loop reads CASSTRQAREGDYTF. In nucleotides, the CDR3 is TGTGCCAGCTCGACCCGCCAAGCCAGGGAGGGTGACTACACCTTC.